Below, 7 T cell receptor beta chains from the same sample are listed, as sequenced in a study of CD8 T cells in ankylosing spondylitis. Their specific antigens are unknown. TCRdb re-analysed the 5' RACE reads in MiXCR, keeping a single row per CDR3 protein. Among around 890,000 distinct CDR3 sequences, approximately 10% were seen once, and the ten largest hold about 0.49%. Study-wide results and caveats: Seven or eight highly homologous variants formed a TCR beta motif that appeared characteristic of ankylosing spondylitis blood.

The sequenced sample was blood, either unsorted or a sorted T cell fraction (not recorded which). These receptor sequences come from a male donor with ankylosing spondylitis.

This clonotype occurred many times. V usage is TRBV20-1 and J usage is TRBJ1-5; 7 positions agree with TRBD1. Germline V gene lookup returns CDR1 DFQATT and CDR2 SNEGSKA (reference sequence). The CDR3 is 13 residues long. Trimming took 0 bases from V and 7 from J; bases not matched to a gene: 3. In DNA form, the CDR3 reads TGCAGTGCTAGAGATCAGGGGGGGCAGCCCCAGCATTTT. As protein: CSARDQGGQPQHF.

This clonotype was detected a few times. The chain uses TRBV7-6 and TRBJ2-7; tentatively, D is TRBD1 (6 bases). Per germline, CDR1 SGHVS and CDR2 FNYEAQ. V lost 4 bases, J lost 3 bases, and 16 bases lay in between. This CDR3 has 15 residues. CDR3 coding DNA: TGTGCCAGCAGCTCAGGGGCCCTGGTGGGCTACGAGCAGTACTTC. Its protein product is CASSSGALVGYEQYF.

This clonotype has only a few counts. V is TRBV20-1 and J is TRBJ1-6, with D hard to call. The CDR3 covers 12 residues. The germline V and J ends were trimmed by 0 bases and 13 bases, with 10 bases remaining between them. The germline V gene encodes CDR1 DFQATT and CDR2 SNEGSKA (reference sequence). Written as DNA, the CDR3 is TGCAGTGCTAGAGATCCCGGGGTTCCCCTCCACTTT. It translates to CSARDPGVPLHF.

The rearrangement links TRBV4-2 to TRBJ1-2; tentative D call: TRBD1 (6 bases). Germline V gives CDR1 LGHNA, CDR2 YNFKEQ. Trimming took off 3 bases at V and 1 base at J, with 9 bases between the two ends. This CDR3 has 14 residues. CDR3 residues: CASSHLDSNYGYTF. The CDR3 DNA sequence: TGTGCCAGCAGCCACCTGGACAGTAACTATGGCTACACCTTC.

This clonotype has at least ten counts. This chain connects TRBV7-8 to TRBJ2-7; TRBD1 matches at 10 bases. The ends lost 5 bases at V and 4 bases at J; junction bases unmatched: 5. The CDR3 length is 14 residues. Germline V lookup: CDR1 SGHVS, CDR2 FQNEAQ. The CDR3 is CASSHRDRGYEQYF. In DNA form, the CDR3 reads TGTGCCAGCAGCCATAGGGACAGGGGTTACGAGCAGTACTTC. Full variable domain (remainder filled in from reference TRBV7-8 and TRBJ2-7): GAGVSQSPRYKVAKRGQDVALRCDPISGHVSLFWYQQALGQGPEFLTYFQNEAQLDKSGLPSDRFFAERPEGSVSTLKIQRTQQEDSAVYLCASSHRDRGYEQYFGPGTRLTVT.

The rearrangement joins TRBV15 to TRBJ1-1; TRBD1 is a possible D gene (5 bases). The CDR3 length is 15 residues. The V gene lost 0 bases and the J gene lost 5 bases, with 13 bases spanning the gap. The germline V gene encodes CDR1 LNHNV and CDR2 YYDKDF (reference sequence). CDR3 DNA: TGTGCCACCAGCAGAGATGGCAGTTGGGGGACTGAAGCTTTCTTT. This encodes CATSRDGSWGTEAFF.

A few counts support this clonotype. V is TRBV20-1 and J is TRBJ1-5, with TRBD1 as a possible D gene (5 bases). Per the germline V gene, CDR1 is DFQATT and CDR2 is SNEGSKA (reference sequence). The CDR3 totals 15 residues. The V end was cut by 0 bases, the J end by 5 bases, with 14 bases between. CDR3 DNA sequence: TGCAGTGCTAGAGATCGGATTGGGGGGGATCAGCCCCAGCATTTT. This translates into CSARDRIGGDQPQHF.